The subject of this entry is one TCR beta chain. Antigen specificity is unknown. This CDR3 has 16 amino acids. Germline loops: CDR1 KGHSH, CDR2 LQKENI. After removal of 3 bases from V and 1 base from J, the junction contained 6 bases not matched to a gene. TCR beta rearrangements were amplified from peripheral blood genomic DNA. The data originate from a study of T cell repertoires in aging, cancer and after chemotherapy. In the study overall: Donors were grouped into six age bands spanning 30 or younger through 70 or older. General study points: Thymic emigration or peripheral T cell expansion may be impaired by lymphoid organ infiltration in hematological cancer. In healthy donors, age-related TCR diversity loss mainly reflected lost richness. In each cancer cohort, median generation probability increased across chemotherapy, suggesting thymic output rebounded.

Multiplex touch-down PCR with TRB-A/B primers amplified rearranged V-D-J TRB sequences. TCRdb reprocessed the multiplex PCR reads with MiXCR, giving one entry per CDR3 protein. The table records some 5,400 distinct CDR3 sequences, 33% of them present only once. The TCR originated in a human donor with a blood cancer. Sequenced material: blood. J is TRBJ1-1 and V is TRBV18; 9 nucleotides line up with TRBD1. The CDR3 here is CASSPRPGQGNTEAFF. CDR3 nucleotides: TGTGCCAGCTCACCGCGGCCGGGACAGGGGAACACTGAAGCTTTCTTT.